These T cell receptor beta chains were read from a single sample in a study of technical replicates of blood from several donors. The table came from immunoSEQ multiplex PCR; TCRdb's copy has only in-frame clones and leaves some out. The sample lists just over 15,000 clones, approximately 84% occurring once. The material sequenced was PBMCs. The receptor set was obtained from a human donor in good health. CDR3s include the opening cysteine and the closing phenylalanine or tryptophan. Fields, in order: D gene, V gene, clone size, J gene, CDR3 protein, CDR3 DNA. A D gene is named only where the DNA matches it firmly. A clone size is listed for some rows: how often the clone was seen (once, few, many), or a class if it is expanded.

D: TRBD1; V: TRBV7-6; size: NA; J: TRBJ1-1; CDR3: CASSQRQGRQNTEAFF; DNA: TGTGCCAGCAGCCAACGACAGGGGCGACAGAACACTGAAGCTTTCTTT
D: NA; V: TRBV5-4; size: NA; J: TRBJ2-3; CDR3: CASSLGVGASTDTQYF; DNA: TGTGCCAGCAGCTTGGGAGTGGGGGCTAGCACAGATACGCAGTATTTT
D: NA; V: TRBV5-6; size: NA; J: TRBJ1-5; CDR3: CASSLGAGGYSQPQHF; DNA: TGTGCCAGCAGCTTGGGCGCGGGGGGCTACAGTCAGCCCCAGCATTTT
D: NA; V: TRBV5-6; size: NA; J: TRBJ2-4; CDR3: CASRAGVGSKNIQYF; DNA: TGTGCCAGCAGGGCAGGGGTCGGGTCCAAAAACATTCAGTACTTC
D: TRBD1; V: TRBV7-8; size: NA; J: TRBJ2-2; CDR3: CASTWGTGKTGELFF; DNA: TGTGCCAGCACCTGGGGGACAGGAAAAACCGGGGAGCTGTTTTTT
D: NA; V: TRBV18; size: NA; J: TRBJ1-1; CDR3: CASSPSQILEAFF; DNA: TGTGCCAGCTCACCTTCACAGATACTTGAAGCTTTCTTT
D: NA; V: TRBV18; size: NA; J: TRBJ2-7; CDR3: CASSPISYEQYF; DNA: TGTGCCAGCTCACCCATTTCCTACGAGCAGTACTTC
D: NA; V: TRBV5-1; size: once; J: TRBJ2-1; CDR3: CASSGLGSYNEQFF; DNA: TGCGCCAGCTCGGGACTGGGGTCCTACAATGAGCAGTTCTTC
D: NA; V: TRBV11-3; size: NA; J: TRBJ2-3; CDR3: CASSLERRDTQYF; DNA: TGTGCCAGCAGCTTAGAGCGTAGAGATACGCAGTATTTT
D: TRBD2; V: TRBV2; size: NA; J: TRBJ2-1; CDR3: CASGEGIHEQFF; DNA: TGTGCCAGCGGGGAGGGGATACATGAGCAGTTCTTC
D: NA; V: TRBV27; size: NA; J: TRBJ2-5; CDR3: CASSPRTAQETQYF; DNA: TGTGCCAGCAGTCCCCGGACAGCACAAGAGACCCAGTACTTC
D: TRBD1; V: TRBV6-5; size: once; J: TRBJ1-5; CDR3: CASKPTGDNQPQHF; DNA: TGTGCCAGCAAACCGACAGGGGACAATCAGCCCCAGCATTTT
D: NA; V: TRBV7-9; size: NA; J: TRBJ2-2; CDR3: CASTFLTGELFF; DNA: TGTGCCAGCACTTTTTTGACCGGGGAGCTGTTTTTT
D: NA; V: TRBV27; size: NA; J: TRBJ2-2; CDR3: CASSLRETGELFF; DNA: TGTGCCAGCAGTTTGAGGGAGACCGGGGAGCTGTTTTTT
D: NA; V: TRBV30; size: NA; J: TRBJ2-3; CDR3: CAWSVRRDTQYF; DNA: TGTGCCTGGAGTGTACGTAGAGATACGCAGTATTTT
D: NA; V: TRBV4-1; size: NA; J: TRBJ2-5; CDR3: CASSQVGGIRETQYF; DNA: TGCGCCAGCAGCCAAGTTGGGGGGATTCGGGAGACCCAGTACTTC
D: TRBD2; V: TRBV29-1; size: NA; J: TRBJ2-1; CDR3: CSSLEASGRFKVLNEQFF; DNA: TGCAGCTCCCTGGAGGCTAGCGGGAGGTTTAAAGTCCTCAATGAGCAGTTCTTC
D: TRBD1; V: TRBV27; size: NA; J: TRBJ2-1; CDR3: CASKPGQVYNEQFF; DNA: TGTGCCAGCAAACCGGGACAGGTATACAATGAGCAGTTCTTC
D: TRBD2; V: TRBV7-9; size: NA; J: TRBJ2-7; CDR3: CASSFTLSGSYEQYF; DNA: TGTGCCAGCAGCTTCACCCTTAGCGGGAGCTACGAGCAGTACTTC
D: TRBD1; V: TRBV6-1; size: NA; J: TRBJ1-1; CDR3: CASSDWDRDEAFF; DNA: TGTGCCAGCAGTGATTGGGACAGGGATGAAGCTTTCTTT
D: TRBD1; V: TRBV5-1; size: NA; J: TRBJ2-5; CDR3: CASTMDRAEETQYF; DNA: TGCGCCAGCACCATGGACAGGGCGGAAGAGACCCAGTACTTC
D: NA; V: TRBV2; size: NA; J: TRBJ2-3; CDR3: CASSERERDTQYF; DNA: TGTGCCAGCAGTGAGCGGGAACGAGATACGCAGTATTTT
D: NA; V: TRBV20-1; size: NA; J: TRBJ2-7; CDR3: CSASAPGEQYF; DNA: TGCAGTGCTAGTGCCCCGGGCGAGCAGTACTTC
D: TRBD1; V: TRBV6-6; size: NA; J: TRBJ1-1; CDR3: CASSPRDSHTEAFF; DNA: TGTGCCAGCAGTCCACGGGACAGCCACACTGAAGCTTTCTTT
D: TRBD2; V: TRBV6-6; size: NA; J: TRBJ2-1; CDR3: CASSQSGSSYNEQFF; DNA: TGTGCCAGCAGCCAAAGCGGGAGCTCCTACAATGAGCAGTTCTTC
D: NA; V: TRBV12-5; size: NA; J: TRBJ2-5; CDR3: CASGPRHVQETQYF; DNA: TGTGCTAGTGGTCCCCGACACGTACAAGAGACCCAGTACTTC
D: NA; V: TRBV28; size: NA; J: TRBJ2-7; CDR3: CASRATGTSYEQYF; DNA: TGTGCCAGCAGAGCGACGGGGACTTCCTACGAGCAGTACTTC
D: NA; V: TRBV6-1; size: NA; J: TRBJ2-1; CDR3: CASSENVGGYNEQFF; DNA: TGTGCCAGCAGTGAAAATGTAGGGGGTTACAATGAGCAGTTCTTC
D: TRBD1; V: TRBV5-8; size: NA; J: TRBJ1-5; CDR3: CASSFRQGSRNQPQHF; DNA: TGTGCCAGCAGCTTCCGACAGGGATCCAGAAATCAGCCCCAGCATTTT
D: TRBD2; V: TRBV10-2; size: once; J: TRBJ2-7; CDR3: CASSQLAEQYF; DNA: TGCGCCAGCAGCCAACTAGCGGAGCAGTACTTC
D: TRBD2; V: TRBV7-9; size: NA; J: TRBJ2-1; CDR3: CASSLLAGGLNEQFF; DNA: TGTGCCAGCAGCTTACTGGCGGGGGGCCTCAATGAGCAGTTCTTC
D: TRBD2; V: TRBV14; size: NA; J: TRBJ2-2; CDR3: CASSQDPLAGGLKTGELFF; DNA: TGTGCCAGCAGCCAAGACCCCCTAGCGGGAGGGTTGAAGACCGGGGAGCTGTTTTTT
D: TRBD1; V: TRBV28; size: NA; J: TRBJ2-1; CDR3: CASRQGSYNEQFF; DNA: TGTGCCAGCCGACAGGGGTCCTACAATGAGCAGTTCTTC
D: NA; V: TRBV19; size: NA; J: TRBJ1-3; CDR3: CASSGREGSGNTIYF; DNA: TGTGCCAGTTCTGGCAGGGAAGGCTCTGGAAACACCATATATTTT
D: TRBD1; V: TRBV6-1; size: NA; J: TRBJ2-3; CDR3: CASRNDRGIVDTQYF; DNA: TGTGCCAGCAGAAACGACAGGGGGATCGTGGATACGCAGTATTTT
D: TRBD2; V: TRBV7-3; size: NA; J: TRBJ2-7; CDR3: CASSLFGGRGVEQYF; DNA: TGTGCCAGCAGCTTATTCGGGGGGAGGGGCGTCGAGCAGTACTTC
D: NA; V: TRBV9; size: NA; J: TRBJ2-1; CDR3: CASSVSGGYNEQFF; DNA: TGTGCCAGCAGCGTAAGTGGGGGGTACAATGAGCAGTTCTTC
D: NA; V: TRBV5-1; size: NA; J: TRBJ2-3; CDR3: CASSANSPYTQYF; DNA: TGCGCCAGCAGCGCCAACTCCCCGTATACGCAGTATTTT
D: TRBD1; V: TRBV5-1; size: NA; J: TRBJ1-1; CDR3: CASRDNTGGIAEAFF; DNA: TGCGCCAGCAGAGACAATACAGGGGGCATCGCTGAAGCTTTCTTT
D: TRBD1; V: TRBV27; size: NA; J: TRBJ1-1; CDR3: CASRSGTGGFTEAFF; DNA: TGTGCCAGCAGGTCCGGGACAGGGGGCTTCACTGAAGCTTTCTTT
D: NA; V: TRBV28; size: NA; J: TRBJ2-7; CDR3: CASSLPKTGVAGGQYF; DNA: TGTGCCAGCAGTTTACCCAAAACCGGGGTCGCCGGGGGGCAGTACTTC
D: NA; V: TRBV7-9; size: NA; J: TRBJ2-1; CDR3: CASSFKQYNEQFF; DNA: TGTGCCAGCAGCTTTAAACAGTACAATGAGCAGTTCTTC
D: TRBD2; V: TRBV2; size: NA; J: TRBJ2-3; CDR3: CASSEIGSGTPTDTQYF; DNA: TGTGCCAGCAGTGAAATAGGTAGCGGGACACCCACAGATACGCAGTATTTT
D: TRBD1; V: TRBV5-1; size: NA; J: TRBJ2-5; CDR3: CASSILTGGETQYF; DNA: TGCGCCAGCAGCATTTTGACAGGGGGGGAGACCCAGTACTTC
D: NA; V: TRBV28; size: NA; J: TRBJ1-4; CDR3: CATGWNPTREKLFF; DNA: TGTGCCACCGGGTGGAATCCCACCCGGGAAAAACTGTTTTTT
D: NA; V: TRBV30; size: NA; J: TRBJ2-7; CDR3: CAWSSSSYEQYF; DNA: TGTGCCTGGAGTTCGAGTTCCTACGAGCAGTACTTC
D: NA; V: TRBV5-4; size: once; J: TRBJ2-3; CDR3: CASSLSYSRTDTQYF; DNA: TGTGCCAGCAGCTTGTCCTACTCCCGAACAGATACGCAGTATTTT
D: NA; V: TRBV30; size: NA; J: TRBJ1-2; CDR3: CAWSVLHGTSGYTF; DNA: TGTGCCTGGAGTGTGCTCCACGGGACATCTGGCTACACCTTC
D: NA; V: TRBV7-8; size: NA; J: TRBJ1-3; CDR3: CASSPQGSGNTIYF; DNA: TGTGCCAGCAGCCCACAGGGTTCTGGAAACACCATATATTTT
D: NA; V: TRBV21-1; size: NA; J: TRBJ2-4; CDR3: CASSNCRQSLAKNIQYF; DNA: TGTGCCAGCAGCAACTGTCGACAGTCATTAGCCAAAAACATTCAGTACTTC
D: NA; V: TRBV10-3; size: NA; J: TRBJ1-1; CDR3: CAISESGAANTEAFF; DNA: TGTGCCATCAGTGAGTCGGGGGCAGCTAACACTGAAGCTTTCTTT
D: TRBD2; V: TRBV10-3; size: once; J: TRBJ2-3; CDR3: CAISGGFRPAGGPVSTDTQYF; DNA: TGTGCCATCAGTGGGGGATTTCGACCCGCGGGAGGGCCGGTTAGCACAGATACGCAGTATTTT
D: TRBD1; V: TRBV10-1; size: NA; J: TRBJ2-6; CDR3: CASSDPGQGASSGANVLTF; DNA: TGCGCCAGCAGTGACCCGGGACAGGGGGCTTCCTCTGGGGCCAACGTCCTGACTTTC
D: NA; V: TRBV7-6; size: NA; J: TRBJ1-4; CDR3: CASSLVSGFEKLFF; DNA: TGTGCCAGCAGCTTAGTGTCAGGGTTTGAAAAACTGTTTTTT
D: TRBD1; V: TRBV19; size: once; J: TRBJ2-7; CDR3: CASSMDRFYEQYF; DNA: TGTGCCAGTAGTATGGACAGGTTCTACGAGCAGTACTTC
D: NA; V: TRBV6-5; size: NA; J: TRBJ1-1; CDR3: CASSYADEAFF; DNA: TGTGCCAGCAGTTACGCGGATGAAGCTTTCTTT
D: NA; V: TRBV7-8; size: NA; J: TRBJ1-2; CDR3: CASSPSVTGYAGYGYTF; DNA: TGTGCCAGCAGCCCATCGGTCACAGGGTATGCCGGCTATGGCTACACCTTC
D: TRBD1; V: TRBV25-1; size: NA; J: TRBJ1-2; CDR3: CASSVGVQGAPLGYTF; DNA: TGTGCCAGCAGTGTGGGGGTGCAGGGGGCTCCTCTTGGCTACACCTTC
D: TRBD2; V: TRBV2; size: NA; J: TRBJ2-1; CDR3: CASSRGLAGGSYNEQFF; DNA: TGTGCCAGCAGCCGGGGACTAGCGGGAGGTTCCTACAATGAGCAGTTCTTC